The rows below give T cell receptor beta chains drawn from one sample of a study of cytomegalovirus exposure and HLA in healthy donors. TCRdb's copy holds only in-frame clones and misses some; the assay was immunoSEQ multiplex PCR. The table includes 150,000 to 200,000 clones, about 85% detected once. The specimen sequenced was PBMCs. Receptor source: a girl aged 10-17 years in good health and CMV-seropositive. The CDR3 runs from the conserved cysteine through the conserved F or W. Some rows have no size entry. The others give once, few or many, or a class for an expanded clone.

j_call,clone_size,v_call,cdr3_aa
TRBJ1-2,NA,TRBV6-5,CASSYSTRSFYGYTF
TRBJ2-1,NA,TRBV29-1,CSVGGKDSLNNEQFF
TRBJ2-2,NA,TRBV2,CASRTTWDRASGELFF
TRBJ2-3,NA,TRBV5-3,CARSLEAGFPRYTQYF
TRBJ1-5,NA,TRBV6-1,CASSEERGQPQHF
TRBJ1-1,few,TRBV5-6,CASSLDRDYEAFF
TRBJ2-1,NA,TRBV7-9,CASSLGPYEIHNEQFF
TRBJ1-2,NA,TRBV29-1,CSVENRQGHGYTF
TRBJ2-7,NA,TRBV4-1,CASSQEPTPSYEQYF
TRBJ2-3,NA,TRBV5-1,CASSLVRRDAEYF
TRBJ1-1,NA,TRBV19,CASSMRENTEAFF
TRBJ1-1,NA,TRBV5-1,CASSRRLDSYTEAFF
TRBJ2-1,NA,TRBV11-2,CASSSRAQGSFNEQFF
TRBJ2-1,NA,TRBV12-5,CASGGGGYNEQFF
TRBJ1-4,NA,TRBV4-2,CASSPQQERPNEKLFF
TRBJ2-3,NA,TRBV11-3,CASSFTSGTDTQYF
TRBJ2-3,NA,TRBV4-3,CASSQVSSVTDTQYF
TRBJ1-3,NA,TRBV27,CASSPNPGNTIYF
TRBJ1-3,once,TRBV5-6,CASSTEVGLSGNTIYF
TRBJ2-2,NA,TRBV27,CASSPPGEADTGELFF
TRBJ1-2,few,TRBV2,CASRTGGANYGYTF
TRBJ2-5,NA,TRBV9,CASSESGIGETQYF
TRBJ1-5,NA,TRBV5-4,CASSLDGYSNQPQHF
TRBJ2-7,once,TRBV5-1,CASSLAGTSGEISYEQYF
TRBJ2-1,once,TRBV7-9,CASSLAGQTSSYNEQFF
TRBJ2-7,NA,TRBV7-2,CASSLVSSGIYEQYF
TRBJ1-6,once,TRBV7-9,CASSPNNSPLHF